These T cell receptor beta chains were read from a single sample in a study of cytomegalovirus exposure and HLA in healthy donors. The protocol was immunoSEQ multiplex PCR, while the TCRdb copy is restricted to in-frame clones and leaves out a portion. The sample yields over 150,000 clones, 60% to 80% seen once. The source material was PBMCs. These receptors came from a man aged 50 to 60 in good health and CMV-seropositive. The CDR3 runs from the conserved cysteine through the conserved F or W.

V gene	J gene	CDR3 protein
TRBV7-2	TRBJ2-7	CASSLGLNYEQYF
TRBV7-2	TRBJ1-2	CASSLARRGARTLGGYTF
TRBV2	TRBJ2-2	CASSVGTAFTGELFF
TRBV11-2	TRBJ2-1	CASSLRLAGYNEQFF
TRBV27	TRBJ2-2	CASSFIWGPNTGELFF
TRBV19	TRBJ1-2	CASSIQGARNYGYTF
TRBV6-1	TRBJ1-2	CASSELGGYGYTF
TRBV7-3	TRBJ2-1	CASSLTPREQFF
TRBV18	TRBJ1-5	CASSPPGRSNQPQHF
TRBV5-1	TRBJ2-5	CASSPRLAEKTQYF
TRBV19	TRBJ1-4	CASSISGTGGPTNEKLFF
TRBV11-3	TRBJ2-2	CASSLSGNTGELFF
TRBV2	TRBJ1-3	CASSDGDRVNGNTIYF
TRBV5-7	TRBJ1-1	CASSFRQGETEAFF
TRBV29-1	TRBJ2-3	CSVELGRRGTDTQYF
TRBV5-1	TRBJ1-2	CASSGGWGGYGYTF
TRBV9	TRBJ2-7	CASSVGRGIAYEQYF
TRBV4-1	TRBJ2-5	CASSQVVRGGQETQYF
TRBV6-5	TRBJ2-3	CASSYRAGLSDTQYF
TRBV7-9	TRBJ2-1	CASSSPGGVAGPKGGEQFF
TRBV28	TRBJ1-2	CASSPRQVYGYTF
TRBV4-1	TRBJ1-1	CASSQEWPNTEAFF
TRBV19	TRBJ2-5	CASKAGGGTQYF
TRBV6-5	TRBJ2-5	CASSYSTQETQYF
TRBV7-3	TRBJ2-5	CASSLQGNQETQYF
TRBV7-9	TRBJ2-5	CASSFKRGTFQETQYF
TRBV5-4	TRBJ2-1	CASSLLAGSQFF
TRBV4-1	TRBJ2-5	CASSQESLWTQYF
TRBV2	TRBJ1-2	CASLPGQGAAGYTF
TRBV7-6	TRBJ2-5	CASSDRLEETQYF
TRBV9	TRBJ2-2	CASSAYGTSTGELFF
TRBV7-2	TRBJ2-4	CASSLGGLAGIKNIQYF
TRBV10-1	TRBJ2-1	CASSANNEQFF
TRBV28	TRBJ2-7	CASSLSAGTYEQYF
TRBV4-3	TRBJ1-6	CASSPDRGRVSPLHF
TRBV5-6	TRBJ2-5	CASSFGSQETQYF
TRBV30	TRBJ2-3	CAWSVLAGLTDTQYF
TRBV27	TRBJ2-7	CASSITGTGLYEQYF
TRBV27	TRBJ2-3	CASSVSSGPYTDTQYF
TRBV13	TRBJ2-3	CASTRTANTDTQYF
TRBV5-1	TRBJ1-4	CASSVTGTGFEKLFF
TRBV11-3	TRBJ2-2	CASRGRTGGPGELFF
TRBV4-1	TRBJ1-4	CASSNFRQAATNEKLFF
TRBV18	TRBJ2-7	CASSRLSGNEQYF
TRBV19	TRBJ1-6	CASSIVDRGNSPLHF
TRBV25-1	.	CASSDQDFHTQFF